Below, 24 T cell receptor beta chains from the same sample are listed, as sequenced in a study of cytomegalovirus exposure and HLA in healthy donors. Amplification used 60 Vbeta primers and 13 Jbeta primers. Clones were read by immunoSEQ multiplex PCR, and TCRdb kept only the in-frame ones, dropping some. In the table there are roughly 190,000 clones, under 85% of which are singletons. Sequenced: PBMCs. These receptors were obtained from a woman aged 18-29 years in good health and CMV-seronegative.

This clone turned up a few times. This sequence joins TRBV6-6 and TRBJ1-5; D possibly corresponds to TRBD1 (6 bases). V was pared by 6 bases and J by 2 bases, with 14 bases between. The CDR3 is 15 amino acids. CDR1 MNHNY and CDR2 SVGAGI come from the germline V gene (reference sequence). The CDR3 loop is CASSSGQFGNQPQHF. The CDR3 DNA reads as TGTGCCAGCAGCTCAGGACAGTTCGGCAATCAGCCCCAGCATTTT.

The V and J genes are TRBV29-1 and TRBJ2-4; maybe TRBD2 (5 bases). The CDR3 is 16 amino acids. Trimming removed 5 bases at V and 3 bases at J, with 20 bases between. CDR1 and CDR2 from the germline V gene are SQVTM and ANQGSEA. CDR3 sequence: CSVHAVSREGKNIQYF. In DNA form, the CDR3 reads TGCAGCGTTCACGCCGTTAGTAGAGAGGGCAAAAACATTCAGTACTTC.

This clone was seen a handful of times. The chain couples TRBV4-2 to TRBJ2-7; D gene unclear. Trimming shortened V by 0 bases and J by 6 bases, and 9 bases separated the two germline ends. This CDR3 region has 13 residues. CDR1 and CDR2 (germline): LGHNA, YNFKEQ. The CDR3: CASSQDLGAEQYF. CDR3 nucleotides: TGTGCCAGCAGCCAAGATCTTGGAGCCGAGCAGTACTTC.

The chain has TRBV19 and TRBJ2-7, with 9 bases lining up with TRBD2. The V segment lost 9 bases and the J segment 2 bases; nucleotides outside the gene matches: 8. CDR3 length: 14 residues. CDR1 is LNHDA, CDR2 SQIVND, per germline (reference sequence). CDR3 in amino acids: CASLPTSGPYEQYF. The DNA for the CDR3 is TGTGCCAGCCTACCGACTAGCGGCCCCTACGAGCAGTACTTC.

CDR3 sequence: CASSFSRWEYNEQFF. For the CDR3, the DNA is TGTGCCAGCAGCTTCTCCCGGTGGGAGTACAATGAGCAGTTCTTC. J is TRBJ2-1 and V is TRBV7-9, with D tentatively TRBD2 (5 bases). Germline V CDR1 and CDR2: SEHNR, FQNEAQ (reference sequence). V lost 3 bases and J 4 bases, leaving 13 bases between the germline ends. This CDR3 is 15 amino acids long.

The chain employs TRBV5-1 and TRBJ1-1; a weak D match, TRBD1 (5 bases). The length of the CDR3 is 12 residues. CDR1 SGHRS and CDR2 YFSETQ come from the germline V gene. V was clipped by 5 bases and J by 4 bases, with 9 bases between them. The CDR3 is CASSAGGTEAFF. CDR3 nucleotide sequence: TGCGCCAGCAGTGCCGGGGGCACTGAAGCTTTCTTT.

The rearrangement uses TRBV10-2 and TRBJ1-1, with D possibly matching TRBD1 (5 bases). Germline V gene lookup returns CDR1 WSHSY and CDR2 SAAADI. The CDR3 length is 15 residues. The V gene lost 3 bases and the J gene lost 0 bases, with 11 bases spanning the gap. In DNA, the CDR3 is TGCGCCAGCAGTGACAAGGGCAGGGTGAACACTGAAGCTTTCTTT. Translating gives CASSDKGRVNTEAFF.

CDR3 nucleotide sequence: TGCGCCAGCAGCTTGGCAACAGGGGTCGAGCAGTACTTC. Translated: CASSLATGVEQYF. The chain combines TRBV5-1 with TRBJ2-7, with 7 bases lining up with TRBD1. V lost 0 bases and J lost 6; bases outside the gene matches: 3. Germline loops: CDR1 SGHRS, CDR2 YFSETQ. This CDR3 has 13 amino acids.

This clone was counted between two and nine times. The chain couples TRBV4-1 to TRBJ2-7; a possible D gene is TRBD2 (6 bases). The V gene lost 0 bases and the J gene lost 5 bases, with 11 bases spanning the gap. CDR1 MGHRA and CDR2 YSYEKL come from the germline V gene. There are 14 residues in the CDR3. The CDR3 coding sequence is TGCGCCAGCAGCCAAGATAGCGGTAAAGACGAGCAGTACTTC. This translates into CASSQDSGKDEQYF.

The chain is built from TRBV27 and TRBJ1-1, with TRBD1 matching 7 bases. The CDR3 loop spans 16 amino acids. Germline CDR1 MNHEY, CDR2 SMNVEV (reference sequence). V shed 5 bases and J 5 bases; nucleotides not matched to a gene: 14. The CDR3 here is CASSPITTGIGTEAFF. The DNA for the CDR3 is TGTGCCAGCAGTCCCATCACGACAGGGATAGGAACTGAAGCTTTCTTT.

The V call is TRBV27, the J call TRBJ1-5; D is ambiguous. CDR3 length equals 13 residues. Germline V CDR1 and CDR2: MNHEY, SMNVEV (reference sequence). Deletions cut 2 bases from V and 5 bases from J, with 7 bases between. The CDR3 DNA sequence: TGTGCCAGCAGTTTAGCAGTGGATCAGCCCCAGCATTTT. Protein: CASSLAVDQPQHF.

The chain has TRBV7-2 and TRBJ1-5; D is possibly TRBD1 (5 bases). This CDR3 has 14 residues. Trimming left V 5 bases short and J 3 bases short, with 11 bases between. The germline gives CDR1 SGHTA, CDR2 FQGNSA. CDR3 in DNA: TGTGCCAGCAGCCCTGGACATCCCAATCAGCCCCAGCATTTT. This gives the protein CASSPGHPNQPQHF.

The chain joins TRBV7-6 to TRBJ1-1; D unclear. Trimming shortened V by 6 bases and J by 4 bases, and 12 bases separated the two germline ends. Germline V CDR1 and CDR2: SGHVS, FNYEAQ. The length of the CDR3 is 13 residues. The CDR3 loop is CASSQSGGTEAFF. CDR3 nucleotides: TGTGCCAGCAGTCAATCGGGAGGCACTGAAGCTTTCTTT.

V is TRBV2 and J is TRBJ2-1; 14 nucleotides match TRBD2. Germline CDR1 is SNHLY and CDR2 is FYNNEI. Trimming cost V 6 bases and J 0 bases; bases outside gene matches: 7. CDR3 length equals 18 residues. The CDR3, as DNA: TGTGCCAGCAGCGGAGGACTAGCGGGGGGTAGCTCCTACAATGAGCAGTTCTTC. This sequence encodes CASSGGLAGGSSYNEQFF.

The chain carries TRBV29-1 and TRBJ1-4, with D unclear. The V and J ends lost 3 bases and 6 bases respectively, with 5 bases between them. CDR1 is SQVTM and CDR2 is ANQGSEA in the germline V gene. There are 11 residues in the CDR3. CDR3 coding DNA: TGCAGCGTTGAGGCAGATGAAAAACTGTTTTTT. It is translated as CSVEADEKLFF.

The V call is TRBV5-1, the J call TRBJ2-5; the match to TRBD1 covers 8 bases. J was trimmed by 2 bases and V by 4 bases; bases with no gene match: 10. The V gene's germline CDR1 is SGHRS and CDR2 YFSETQ. The length of the CDR3 is 16 residues. For the CDR3, the DNA is TGCGCCAGCAGCCAGGAAGGACAGGGTCGACAAGAGACCCAGTACTTC. Its translation: CASSQEGQGRQETQYF.

V and J are TRBV18 and TRBJ2-7; 7 positions agree with TRBD1. V shed 3 bases and J 0 bases; nucleotides not matched to a gene: 2. CDR3 length: 14 residues. Germline V gives CDR1 KGHSH, CDR2 LQKENI. For the CDR3, the DNA is TGTGCCAGCTCACCCGGGGACAGCTCCTACGAGCAGTACTTC. It codes for CASSPGDSSYEQYF.

The chain uses TRBV19 and TRBJ1-2; TRBD1 matches 8 bases. Germline values: CDR1 LNHDA, CDR2 SQIVND (reference sequence). This CDR3 spans 13 amino acids. V dropped 4 bases and J dropped 8; count of bases not matched to a gene: 6. CDR3 sequence reads: CASSTGQGGGYTF. The CDR3, as DNA: TGTGCCAGTAGTACTGGACAGGGCGGGGGCTACACCTTC.

The gene calls are TRBV5-6 and TRBJ1-2, with TRBD1 identical over 11 bases. CDR1 and CDR2 from the germline V gene are SGHDT and YYEEEE. The junction had 7 bases not matched to a gene; V was cut back by 4 bases and J by 8 bases. The CDR3 loop spans 14 amino acids. The CDR3 protein is CASSLGQGARGYTF. The CDR3 region has the DNA TGTGCCAGCAGCCTAGGACAGGGGGCGCGGGGCTACACCTTC.

This clone was picked up one time. V is TRBV2 and J is TRBJ2-2, with a tentative D call TRBD2 (6 bases). The germline V and J ends were trimmed by 8 bases and 1 base, with 17 bases remaining between them. Looked up from germline, CDR1 is SNHLY and CDR2 is FYNNEI. This CDR3 has 16 residues. Here the CDR3 reads CASRVRSGQNTGELFF. CDR3 coding DNA: TGTGCCAGCCGCGTCAGGAGCGGGCAGAACACCGGGGAGCTGTTTTTT.

This clone showed up just once. This chain connects TRBV18 to TRBJ2-5, with D possibly matching TRBD1 (6 bases). Germline-derived CDR1 and CDR2 are KGHSH and LQKENI. The CDR3 totals 13 residues. The V gene lost 0 bases and the J gene lost 10 bases, with 12 bases spanning the gap. The CDR3 spells CASSPPPGEGQYF. Here the CDR3 DNA reads TGTGCCAGCTCACCACCGCCAGGGGAAGGCCAGTACTTC.

This chain links TRBV6-5 with TRBJ2-3; 8 nucleotides match TRBD2. CDR3 length: 13 amino acids. Germline lookup yields CDR1 MNHEY and CDR2 SVGAGI. V was pared by 7 bases and J by 8 bases, with 8 bases of the junction left unmatched. Written as DNA, the CDR3 is TGTGCCAGCAAGGCGGGGGGATGGGGTACGCAGTATTTT. Its protein is CASKAGGWGTQYF.

The chain couples TRBV28 to TRBJ1-1; D may be TRBD1 (6 bases). This CDR3 contains 14 residues. CDR1 MDHEN and CDR2 SYDVKM come from the germline V gene. The germline V and J ends were trimmed by 6 bases and 1 base, with 12 bases remaining between them. This CDR3 is CASRGQRENTEAFF. CDR3 nucleotide sequence: TGTGCCAGCAGAGGACAGCGGGAGAACACTGAAGCTTTCTTT.

With regard to this clone: Its ends do not fully match the called genes, so a read error is possible. Written as DNA, the CDR3 is TGTGCCACCAGCGGAGACCGGGTTTCTGTATGGGGCTACACCTTC. It codes for CATSGDRVSVWGYTF. The chain links TRBV15 to TRBJ1-2; D gene ambiguous. CDR3 length: 15 amino acids. Per the germline V gene, CDR1 is LNHNV and CDR2 is YYDKDF (reference sequence).